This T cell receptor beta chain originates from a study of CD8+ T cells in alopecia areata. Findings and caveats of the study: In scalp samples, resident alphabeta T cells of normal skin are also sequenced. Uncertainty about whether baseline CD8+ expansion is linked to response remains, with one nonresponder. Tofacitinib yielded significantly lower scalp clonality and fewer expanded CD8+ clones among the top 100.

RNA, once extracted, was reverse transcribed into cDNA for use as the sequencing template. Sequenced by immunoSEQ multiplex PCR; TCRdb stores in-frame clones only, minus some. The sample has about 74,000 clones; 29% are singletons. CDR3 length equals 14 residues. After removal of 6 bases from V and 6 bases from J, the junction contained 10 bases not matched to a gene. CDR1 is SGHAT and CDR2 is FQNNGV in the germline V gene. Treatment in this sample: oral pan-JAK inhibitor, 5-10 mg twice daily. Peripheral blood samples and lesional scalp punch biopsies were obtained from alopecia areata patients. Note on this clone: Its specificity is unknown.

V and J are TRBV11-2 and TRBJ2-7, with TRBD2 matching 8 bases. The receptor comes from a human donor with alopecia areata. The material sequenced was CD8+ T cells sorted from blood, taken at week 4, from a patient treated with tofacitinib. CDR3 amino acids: CASSSGTRTGEQYF. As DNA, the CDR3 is TGTGCCAGCAGTTCCGGGACTAGAACTGGCGAGCAGTACTTC. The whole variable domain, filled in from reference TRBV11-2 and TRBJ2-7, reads EAGVAQSPRYKIIEKRQSVAFWCNPISGHATLYWYQQILGQGPKLLIQFQNNGVVDDSQLPKDRFSAERLKGVDSTLKIQPAKLEDSAVYLCASSSGTRTGEQYFGPGTRLTVT.